The 26 T cell receptor beta chains below were found in one sample sequenced in a study of control samples from healthy donors and cancer patients (dated by TCRdb to 2020 to 2022). The library was built by means of the immunoSEQ multiplex PCR assay. TCRdb provides this immuneACCESS table in a form limited to in-frame rearrangements. Some clones are lacking; in checked studies, under half of them reflect an unresolved V gene, and why the rest are absent is not known. The sample table holds 100,000 to 150,000 clones, of which roughly nine tenths were seen once. Together, the top ten hold just over 7.5% of the sample. The material sequenced was PBMCs. These receptors were collected from a man aged 45-65 years with head and neck cancer.

The gene calls are TRBV3-1 (or the pseudogene TRBV3-2) and TRBJ1-2; D may be TRBD1 (6 bases). Germline V gene data show CDR1 as LGHDT and CDR2 as YNNKEL (reference sequence). Trimming pared 4 bases from V and 4 bases from J, leaving 13 bases between. This CDR3 is 14 amino acids long. The CDR3, as DNA: TGTGCCAGCAGCCGCGATACAGGGATCTATGGCTACACCTTC. Translation gives CASSRDTGIYGYTF.

The genes are TRBV6-5 and TRBJ2-5; a weak D match, TRBD2 (5 bases). This CDR3 has 13 amino acids. CDR1 MNHEY and CDR2 SVGAGI come from the germline V gene. Between the trimmed V and J ends, which lost 6 bases and 9 bases, there was a span of 17 bases. The CDR3 DNA is TGTGCCAGCAGCAAACTAGGGCAGCCGTCCCAGTACTTC. Protein product: CASSKLGQPSQYF.

This sequence joins TRBV11-2 and TRBJ1-1, with D unresolved. The CDR3 covers 13 residues. Germline V lookup: CDR1 SGHAT, CDR2 FQNNGV. V dropped 2 bases and J dropped 4 bases, with 8 bases sitting between them. The DNA for the CDR3 is TGTGCCAGCAGCTTAATGGTCAGCACTGAAGCTTTCTTT. This gives the protein CASSLMVSTEAFF. The full variable domain, completed using reference TRBV11-2 and TRBJ1-1, is EAGVAQSPRYKIIEKRQSVAFWCNPISGHATLYWYQQILGQGPKLLIQFQNNGVVDDSQLPKDRFSAERLKGVDSTLKIQPAKLEDSAVYLCASSLMVSTEAFFGQGTRLTVV.

The chain employs TRBV28 and TRBJ2-7; no reliable D call. The CDR3 spans 12 residues. CDR1 and CDR2 (germline): MDHEN, SYDVKM. V lost 3 bases and J lost 3, with 6 bases in between. The CDR3 bases are TGTGCCAGCAGTTTTACTGACTACGAGCAGTACTTC. Translation: CASSFTDYEQYF. Full variable domain (outside the CDR3, taken from reference TRBV28 and TRBJ2-7): DVKVTQSSRYLVKRTGEKVFLECVQDMDHENMFWYRQDPGLGLRLIYFSYDVKMKEKGDIPEGYSVSREKKERFSLILESASTNQTSMYLCASSFTDYEQYFGPGTRLTVT.

The chain uses TRBV5-1 and TRBJ1-1, with D hard to call. Germline lookup yields CDR1 SGHRS and CDR2 YFSETQ. V was pared by 6 bases and J by 2 bases, with 11 bases between. This CDR3 is 13 amino acids long. CDR3 sequence (DNA): TGCGCCAGCACTACCTTCGGAAACACTGAAGCTTTCTTT. Translation gives CASTTFGNTEAFF.

The chain is built from TRBV5-6 and TRBJ1-6, with TRBD1 identical over 7 bases. Germline loops: CDR1 SGHDT, CDR2 YYEEEE. The junction had 6 bases not matched to a gene; V was cut back by 0 bases and J by 9 bases. The CDR3 consists of 15 residues. The CDR3 region is CASSLAGTVSSPLHF. CDR3 coding DNA: TGTGCCAGCAGCTTGGCCGGGACAGTAAGTTCACCCCTCCACTTT.

The V call is TRBV19, the J call TRBJ2-7; D ambiguous. The V gene lost 3 bases and the J gene lost 2 bases, with 17 bases spanning the gap. The CDR3 runs to 16 residues. CDR1 is LNHDA, CDR2 SQIVND, per germline (reference sequence). This chain's CDR3 is CASSIAGAIPTYEQYF. The CDR3 DNA follows: TGTGCCAGTAGTATCGCTGGAGCCATCCCCACCTACGAGCAGTACTTC.

This chain uses TRBV24-1 with TRBJ2-3; the D is unclear. This CDR3 contains 14 residues. Germline CDR1 is KGHDR and CDR2 is SFDVKD. With 4 bases removed from V and 2 bases from J, the gap between germline ends came to 9 bases. The CDR3 DNA sequence: TGTGCCACCAGTGAGTTGGGGAACACAGATACGCAGTATTTT. Its protein product is CATSELGNTDTQYF.

This clone was seen a handful of times. The chain has TRBV20-1 and TRBJ2-1, with D unresolved. Germline assignment: CDR1 DFQATT and CDR2 SNEGSKA (reference sequence). The V and J ends lost 6 bases and 3 bases respectively, with 6 bases between them. The CDR3 spans 11 residues. Here the CDR3 DNA reads TGCAGTGCCCTCAGCTACAATGAGCAGTTCTTC. Amino acid sequence: CSALSYNEQFF.

V gene TRBV4-2 combines with J gene TRBJ2-1; the D is unclear. Trimming took 3 bases from V and 4 from J, leaving 16 bases between them. The CDR3 is 16 amino acids. CDR1 and CDR2 from the germline V gene are LGHNA and YNFKEQ. The CDR3 DNA is TGTGCCAGCAGCCACCTATCGGGCGAAGGGTACAATGAGCAGTTCTTC. Translating it yields CASSHLSGEGYNEQFF.

This chain connects TRBV7-2 to TRBJ2-7; 9 nucleotides match TRBD2. The CDR3 consists of 15 residues. CDR1 is SGHTA, CDR2 FQGNSA, per germline. V was pared by 3 bases and J by 1 base, with 4 bases of the junction left unmatched. The DNA of the CDR3 is TGTGCCAGCAGCTTTCGCGGGAGGGGATCCTACGAGCAGTACTTC. This encodes CASSFRGRGSYEQYF.

The chain employs TRBV5-5 and TRBJ2-7, with TRBD1 matching over 7 bases. V gave up 4 bases and J gave up 2 bases; unmatched junction bases: 6. The CDR3 runs 14 residues. From germline, CDR1 is SGHKS and CDR2 YYEKEE (reference sequence). The CDR3 nucleotides are TGTGCCAGCAGCATGGGAGACAGGGCCTACGAGCAGTACTTC. Translating it yields CASSMGDRAYEQYF.

The chain employs TRBV5-1 and TRBJ1-1; maybe TRBD1 (5 bases). The germline CDR1 and CDR2 sequences are SGHRS and YFSETQ. Between the trimmed V and J ends, which lost 3 bases and 1 base, there was a span of 13 bases. CDR3 size: 15 residues. Written as DNA, the CDR3 is TGCGCCAGCAGCTACCAGGGTGGGAAGAACACTGAAGCTTTCTTT. As protein: CASSYQGGKNTEAFF. The full variable domain, its missing parts supplied by reference TRBV5-1 and TRBJ1-1, is KAGVTQTPRYLIKTRGQQVTLSCSPISGHRSVSWYQQTPGQGLQFLFEYFSETQRNKGNFPGRFSGRQFSNSRSEMNVSTLELGDSALYLCASSYQGGKNTEAFFGQGTRLTVV.

The chain links TRBV7-2 to TRBJ2-1, with TRBD2 identical over 12 bases. This CDR3 is built from 15 residues. CDR1 is SGHTA, CDR2 FQGNSA, per germline. Trimming removed 5 bases from V and 8 bases from J; junction bases left unmatched: 7. CDR3 DNA: TGTGCCAGCAGCCCCTCGGGACTAGCGGGCGATGAGCAGTTCTTC. This encodes CASSPSGLAGDEQFF. Full variable domain (outside the CDR3, taken from reference TRBV7-2 and TRBJ2-1): GAGVSQSPSNKVTEKGKDVELRCDPISGHTALYWYRQSLGQGLEFLIYFQGNSAPDKSGLPSDRFSAERTGGSVSTLTIQRTQQEDSAVYLCASSPSGLAGDEQFFGPGTRLTVL.

The chain is built from TRBV5-6 and TRBJ2-1, with D hard to call. The CDR3 consists of 13 residues. V was cut by 0 bases and J by 8 bases, with 9 bases left in between. Looked up from germline, CDR1 is SGHDT and CDR2 is YYEEEE. CDR3 sequence: CASSLGSGYEQFF. CDR3 in DNA: TGTGCCAGCAGCTTGGGGTCTGGGTATGAGCAGTTCTTC.

V gene TRBV30 combines with J gene TRBJ1-3; weak D call: TRBD1 (5 bases). The germline V gene encodes CDR1 GTSNPN and CDR2 SVGIG (reference sequence). The ends were cut back, 0 bases at V and 4 bases at J, with 13 bases in the middle. This CDR3 is built from 15 residues. The CDR3 nucleotides read TGTGCCTGGAGTGTACGGGGGAGGTGGGGAAACACCATATATTTT. Its translation is CAWSVRGRWGNTIYF. Together with reference TRBV30 and TRBJ1-3, the CDR3 gives the full variable domain: SQTIHQWPATLVQPVGSPLSLECTVEGTSNPNLYWYRQAAGRGLQLLFYSVGIGQISSEVPQNLSASRPQDRQFILSSKKLLLSDSGFYLCAWSVRGRWGNTIYFGEGSWLTVV.

This clone occurred once. The chain has TRBV29-1 and TRBJ2-7; 8 nucleotides agree with TRBD1. V trimming: 4 bases; J trimming: 5 bases; junction bases outside the gene matches: 10. Germline V gene sequence: CDR1 SQVTM, CDR2 ANQGSEA. The CDR3 is 14 residues long. The CDR3 is CSVVGQGAGHEQYF. The CDR3 DNA follows: TGCAGCGTTGTTGGTCAGGGGGCAGGCCACGAGCAGTACTTC.

The rearrangement joins TRBV20-1 to TRBJ2-1; possibly TRBD1 or TRBD2 for D (5 bases each). Germline CDR1 and CDR2: DFQATT and SNEGSKA (reference sequence). This CDR3 region has 11 residues. V was shortened by 2 bases and J by 14 bases, with 13 bases between the two germline ends. The CDR3 reads CSARPGPRKFF. The DNA for the CDR3 is TGCAGTGCTAGACCGGGACCCAGAAAGTTCTTC.

This chain links TRBV5-1 with TRBJ2-7; weak D call: TRBD2 (5 bases). The germline V and J ends were trimmed by 4 bases and 5 bases, with 10 bases remaining between them. This CDR3 comprises 12 residues. Per germline, CDR1 SGHRS and CDR2 YFSETQ. This CDR3 is CASSTRNDEQYF. CDR3 DNA: TGCGCCAGCAGCACTAGGAACGACGAGCAGTACTTC.

This clone was observed a handful of times. The chain carries TRBV2 and TRBJ2-1, with TRBD2 identical over 11 bases. Germline CDR1 SNHLY, CDR2 FYNNEI. J lost 0 bases, V lost 0 bases, and 7 bases had no gene match. The CDR3 consists of 19 residues. This CDR3 is CASSEAPGTSGSSYNEQFF. The DNA for the CDR3 is TGTGCCAGCAGTGAAGCCCCCGGGACTAGCGGAAGCTCCTACAATGAGCAGTTCTTC.

The genes are TRBV27 and TRBJ1-5; D not certain. CDR1 is MNHEY, CDR2 SMNVEV, per germline (reference sequence). The CDR3 totals 13 residues. V gave up 2 bases and J gave up 4 bases, with 6 bases separating them. The CDR3 region has the DNA TGTGCCAGCAGTTTAAGTTCTAATCAGCCCCAGCATTTT. Protein product: CASSLSSNQPQHF.

The chain employs TRBV28 and TRBJ1-1, with D hard to call. Germline CDR1 and CDR2: MDHEN and SYDVKM. V gave up 8 bases and J gave up 6 bases, with 16 bases separating them. The CDR3 loop spans 13 amino acids. CDR3 region: CASHVRTPSEAFF. Here the CDR3 DNA reads TGTGCCAGCCACGTCCGGACCCCATCTGAAGCTTTCTTT.

The chain combines TRBV18 with TRBJ2-5, with D possibly TRBD1 on 5 matching bases. The CDR3 is made up of 15 amino acids. The V end was cut by 2 bases, the J end by 5 bases, with 15 bases between. CDR1 KGHSH and CDR2 LQKENI come from the germline V gene. CDR3 nucleotides: TGTGCCAGCTCACCAGAGGCTGGGGCTTGGGAGACCCAGTACTTC. Its translation: CASSPEAGAWETQYF.

This chain joins TRBV11-2 and TRBJ2-5; tentative D call: TRBD1 (5 bases). The CDR3 sequence is 13 residues long. Trimming took off 3 bases at V and 4 bases at J, with 9 bases between the two ends. CDR1 SGHAT and CDR2 FQNNGV come from the germline V gene. Written as DNA, the CDR3 is TGTGCCAGCAGCTTCCAGGGCGGAGAGACCCAGTACTTC. Amino acids: CASSFQGGETQYF.

Here the CDR3 reads CASGIQFADTQYF. CDR3 sequence (DNA): TGTGCTAGTGGTATCCAATTCGCAGATACGCAGTATTTT. The genes are TRBV12-5 and TRBJ2-3; D not certain. The CDR3 runs to 13 residues. Looked up from germline, CDR1 is LGHNT and CDR2 is FRNRAP. V was trimmed by 5 bases and J by 4 bases, leaving 10 bases between them.

Here the CDR3 DNA reads TGTGCCAGCTCACCTTCTCAGGCTAGCTCTGGAAACACCATATATTTT. As protein: CASSPSQASSGNTIYF. V is TRBV18 and J is TRBJ1-3; D not resolved. The ends were cut back, 3 bases at V and 0 bases at J, with 12 bases in the middle. The CDR3 length is 16 residues. Germline CDR1 is KGHSH and CDR2 is LQKENI.